This section outlines one TCR beta chain sequence together with its context. The source of the sample is a study of cytomegalovirus exposure and HLA in healthy donors. The PCR employed 60 Vbeta primers together with 13 Jbeta primers. The data were produced by immunoSEQ multiplex PCR, yet TCRdb's version contains in-frame clones alone and is incomplete. This sample's table reports 50,000 to 80,000 clones. The V gene lost 5 bases and the J gene lost 5 bases, with 18 bases spanning the gap. Germline assignment: CDR1 SGHVS and CDR2 FQNEAQ. The CDR3 extends over 15 amino acids. The TCR was taken from a woman in her late teens or twenties in good health and CMV-seronegative. V and J are TRBV7-8 and TRBJ1-1; the D gene is possibly TRBD1 (5 bases). Sequencing was carried out using PBMCs. The CDR3 sequence: CASSPRFQGWTEAFF. In DNA form, the CDR3 reads TGTGCCAGCAGCCCCCGGTTTCAGGGATGGACTGAAGCTTTCTTT.